The present T cell receptor beta chain was sequenced within a study of cytomegalovirus exposure and HLA in healthy donors. Worth noting for this clone: Its target is not known.

Whole-study results and caveats: Most subjects had HLA-A and HLA-B alleles reportedly predicted accurately by TCR beta sequences.

Trimming took off 5 bases at V and 0 bases at J, with 14 bases between the two ends. The CDR3 covers 16 residues. CDR1 is MNHNY and CDR2 is SVGAGI in the germline V gene (reference sequence). With 60 Vbeta and 13 Jbeta primers, the PCR was carried out. Repertoires were generated with immunoSEQ multiplex PCR, while TCRdb's copy carries only in-frame clones and drops some. The repertoire table contains 180,000 or so clones. This TCR was sampled from a boy aged 5 to 17 in good health and CMV-seronegative. V gene TRBV6-6 combines with J gene TRBJ1-3, with D tentatively TRBD1 (5 bases). The specimen was PBMCs. The chain's CDR3 is CASSRYDSDSGNTIYF. Here the CDR3 DNA reads TGTGCCAGCAGTAGATACGACAGCGACTCTGGAAACACCATATATTTT.